This T cell receptor (beta chain) emerged from a study of beta chain features in type 1 diabetes. CDR1 and CDR2 (germline): LNHDA, SQIVND (reference sequence). This CDR3 contains 16 residues. The V gene lost 3 bases and the J gene lost 7 bases, with 19 bases spanning the gap. On this clone itself: The target antigen is unknown.

General study results and limits: Moderate yet significant TCRB CDR3 shortening was seen in Type 1 diabetes patients in all four CD4+ subsets.

The authors reverse transcribed all of the isolated RNA, so sequencing captured expressed TCRB transcripts. Clones were sequenced by immunoSEQ multiplex PCR, and TCRdb holds only the in-frame ones, with some missing. Seen here are 500,000 to 650,000 clones, 9.5% to 15% observed once, and the top ten hold around 0.12%. The V call is TRBV19, the J call TRBJ2-4, with D tentatively TRBD1 (5 bases). The receptor comes from a man between 25 and 39 years old with type 1 diabetes. The specimen was naive CD4+ T cells from blood. The CDR3, as DNA: TGTGCCAGTAGTATCTGGGAACAGGCCGGTCGGAACATTCAGTACTTC. Its protein product is CASSIWEQAGRNIQYF.